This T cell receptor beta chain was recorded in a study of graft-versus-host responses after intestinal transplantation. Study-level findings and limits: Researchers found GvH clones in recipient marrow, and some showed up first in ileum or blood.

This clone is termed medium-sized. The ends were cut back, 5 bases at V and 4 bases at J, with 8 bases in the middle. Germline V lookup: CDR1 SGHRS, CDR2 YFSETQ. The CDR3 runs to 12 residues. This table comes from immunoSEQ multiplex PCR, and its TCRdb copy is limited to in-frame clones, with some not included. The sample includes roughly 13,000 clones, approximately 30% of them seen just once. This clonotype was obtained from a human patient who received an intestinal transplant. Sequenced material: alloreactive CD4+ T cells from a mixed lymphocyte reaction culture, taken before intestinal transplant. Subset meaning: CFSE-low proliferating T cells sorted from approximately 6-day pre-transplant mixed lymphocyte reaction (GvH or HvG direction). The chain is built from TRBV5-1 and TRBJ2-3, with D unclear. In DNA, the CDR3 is TGCGCCAGCAGTAGTGTTGCAGATACGCAGTATTTT. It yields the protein CASSSVADTQYF.